This entry features one T cell receptor (beta chain) sequence. The length of the CDR3 is 16 residues. From germline, CDR1 is SEHNR and CDR2 FQNEAQ (reference sequence). With 5 bases clipped from V and 2 bases from J, the junction kept 8 bases outside the gene matches. The sample originates from a study of blood T cell repertoires in COVID-19. Study-wide background: The study drew acute and convalescent COVID-19 samples from the United States, Italy and Spain. PBMCs, B-cell-depleted T cells, or T cells provided the cDNA or gDNA that made up the material.

Per the study methods: By means of reference gene primer amplification, nucleated cell counts were estimated. This table comes from immunoSEQ multiplex PCR, and its TCRdb copy is limited to in-frame clones, with some not included. That table is the source of V, J and clone size, and D and trimming were worked out from the DNA. This sample yields 130,000 or so clones, of which over 70% are seen a single time; over 2% belongs to the top ten. The source material was peripheral blood. The source is a man aged 45-65 years with active COVID-19. The chain joins TRBV7-9 to TRBJ2-3; TRBD2 matches 9 bases. The CDR3 DNA sequence: TGTGCCAGCAGCCTAACTAGCGGGCGAAACACAGATACGCAGTATTTT. Translating it yields CASSLTSGRNTDTQYF.